Below are 29 T cell receptor beta chains sequenced from a single sample in a study of long-term antiretroviral therapy in people with HIV. Survey-level resolution applied to immunoSEQ assay v3.0. Libraries were prepared by immunoSEQ multiplex PCR; TCRdb keeps only in-frame clonotypes and omits some of them. The sample has around 39,000 clones; about four fifths are singletons. The sequences come from unsorted PBMCs, collected 1 year after starting antiretroviral therapy. The receptors here all came from a man aged 18-30 years with HIV.

This clone was detected a few times. V usage is TRBV9 and J usage is TRBJ1-2, with D possibly TRBD1 on 5 matching bases. This CDR3 is built from 16 residues. Germline CDR1 SGDLS, CDR2 YYNGEE. V was clipped by 0 bases and J by 4 bases, with 16 bases between them. This CDR3 is CASSVGVRGESYGYTF. The CDR3, as DNA: TGTGCCAGCAGCGTAGGGGTGAGGGGAGAGAGCTATGGCTACACCTTC.

J is TRBJ2-7 and V is TRBV18; TRBD2 might be the D (6 bases). Trimming removed 1 base from V and 4 bases from J, with 11 bases in between. Per the germline V gene, CDR1 is KGHSH and CDR2 is LQKENI. The CDR3 sequence is 14 residues long. CDR3 region: CASSPQRADYEQYF. CDR3 coding DNA: TGTGCCAGCTCACCACAGCGGGCGGATTACGAGCAGTACTTC.

The rearrangement joins TRBV5-6 to TRBJ2-7, with 9 bases identical to TRBD2. CDR1 and CDR2 from the germline V gene are SGHDT and YYEEEE. V shed 5 bases and J 2 bases; nucleotides not matched to a gene: 8. The length of the CDR3 is 15 residues. The CDR3 spells CASSYGLANPYEQYF. The CDR3 DNA reads as TGTGCCAGCAGTTACGGACTAGCGAACCCCTACGAGCAGTACTTC.

The V and J genes are TRBV4-2 and TRBJ2-7; 7 nucleotides agree with TRBD1. Trimming removed 1 base from V and 2 bases from J; junction bases left unmatched: 8. The CDR3 is 16 amino acids. Per germline, CDR1 LGHNA and CDR2 YNFKEQ. CDR3 in amino acids: CASSQGGSGQAYEQYF. CDR3 coding DNA: TGTGCCAGCAGCCAAGGGGGCTCCGGACAGGCCTACGAGCAGTACTTC.

This chain links TRBV29-1 with TRBJ1-4, with TRBD1 matching 8 bases. The CDR3 covers 10 residues. From germline, CDR1 is SQVTM and CDR2 ANQGSEA. Trimming at V came to 7 bases and at J to 14 bases, leaving 6 bases not matched to a gene. The CDR3 DNA sequence: TGCAGCGCCCTGGGACAGGACCTGTTTTTT. Encoded protein: CSALGQDLFF.

This chain uses TRBV4-1 with TRBJ2-1, with unresolved D. V dropped 1 base and J dropped 4 bases, with 2 bases sitting between them. Germline CDR1 is MGHRA and CDR2 is YSYEKL. This CDR3 comprises 12 residues. The CDR3 DNA is TGCGCCAGCAGCCAAGGATACAATGAGCAGTTCTTC. This codes for CASSQGYNEQFF.

This clone appeared a few times. V usage is TRBV27 and J usage is TRBJ2-1; a possible D gene is TRBD1 (5 bases). CDR1 and CDR2 (germline): MNHEY, SMNVEV (reference sequence). The CDR3 consists of 13 residues. The V gene lost 5 bases and the J gene lost 6 bases, with 11 bases spanning the gap. The CDR3 DNA follows: TGTGCCAGCAGTCTAACAGGTTTCAATGAGCAGTTCTTC. This gives the protein CASSLTGFNEQFF.

The chain carries TRBV23-1 and TRBJ1-2, with a tentative D call TRBD1 (6 bases). Being an ORF, TRBV23-1 has a function that is uncertain. Trimming cost V 1 base and J 4 bases, with 28 bases left between them. This CDR3 is 20 amino acids long. CDR3 amino acids: CASSQFGLGQDKQVIYGYTF. The CDR3 coding sequence is TGCGCCAGCAGTCAATTTGGGTTGGGACAAGACAAACAGGTGATCTATGGCTACACCTTC.

The gene calls are TRBV7-2 and TRBJ2-7; D may be TRBD2 (6 bases). CDR1 SGHTA and CDR2 FQGNSA come from the germline V gene. This CDR3 region has 17 residues. Trimming pared 2 bases from V and 5 bases from J, leaving 22 bases between. The DNA of the CDR3 is TGTGCCAGCAGCTTATGGGCCCTCGTGGGGAGGTTAAACGAGCAGTACTTC. Amino acids: CASSLWALVGRLNEQYF.

A single count supports this clone. J is TRBJ2-7 and V is TRBV19, with a tentative D call TRBD2 (6 bases). Between the trimmed V and J ends, which lost 5 bases and 0 bases, there was a span of 14 bases. This CDR3 has 15 amino acids. Per germline, CDR1 LNHDA and CDR2 SQIVND (reference sequence). This CDR3 is CASSPGSDSSYEQYF. The CDR3 nucleotides are TGTGCCAGTAGTCCCGGGAGTGACAGCTCCTACGAGCAGTACTTC.

This rearrangement joins TRBV9 to TRBJ2-7; D not resolved. The V end lost 0 bases, the J end lost 0 bases, and 7 bases lay between the germline ends. The CDR3 is 14 amino acids. Per germline, CDR1 SGDLS and CDR2 YYNGEE. CDR3 in amino acids: CASSVGADSYEQYF. The CDR3 coding sequence is TGTGCCAGCAGCGTAGGGGCAGACTCCTACGAGCAGTACTTC.

V is TRBV4-1 and J is TRBJ1-2; TRBD1 might be the D (5 bases). Germline CDR1 reads MGHRA; CDR2 reads YSYEKL. CDR3 length equals 15 residues. Trimming took off 0 bases at V and 4 bases at J, with 12 bases between the two ends. CDR3 DNA: TGCGCCAGCAGCCAAGATGCCGGGGCGGGCTATGGCTACACCTTC. As protein: CASSQDAGAGYGYTF.

The chain joins TRBV5-6 to TRBJ2-7; D is unclear. Trimming pared 1 base from V and 0 bases from J, leaving 14 bases between. Germline values: CDR1 SGHDT, CDR2 YYEEEE. CDR3 length: 16 residues. CDR3: CASSLRLGRSSYEQYF. CDR3 DNA sequence: TGTGCCAGCAGCTTGAGGCTGGGCAGGAGCTCCTACGAGCAGTACTTC.

This chain joins TRBV7-2 and TRBJ1-5; perhaps TRBD1 as D (5 bases). The CDR3 runs 14 residues. Germline-derived CDR1 and CDR2 are SGHTA and FQGNSA. Trimming removed 4 bases at V and 2 bases at J, with 9 bases between. The CDR3 loop is CASSSRVGNQPQHF. The CDR3, as DNA: TGTGCCAGCAGCTCCAGGGTGGGCAATCAGCCCCAGCATTTT.

This clone occurred once. The chain employs TRBV7-9 and TRBJ2-6, with 7 bases identical to TRBD1. Trimming removed 5 bases from V and 1 base from J; junction bases left unmatched: 8. Germline V lookup: CDR1 SEHNR, CDR2 FQNEAQ (reference sequence). This CDR3 comprises 17 residues. As DNA, the CDR3 is TGTGCCAGCAGCACGACAAGGGGGCCGTCTGGGGCCAACGTCCTGACTTTC. Protein product: CASSTTRGPSGANVLTF.

V and J are TRBV7-9 and TRBJ2-1, with D unclear. Germline V gene lookup returns CDR1 SEHNR and CDR2 FQNEAQ (reference sequence). This CDR3 comprises 15 residues. V gave up 4 bases and J gave up 5 bases, with 15 bases separating them. CDR3 bases: TGTGCCAGCAGCTACCCCCCGGTTGCAAACAATGAGCAGTTCTTC. Protein: CASSYPPVANNEQFF.

This clone has only a few counts. The J gene is TRBJ2-7, the V gene TRBV7-9; D unresolved. Germline V CDR1 and CDR2: SEHNR, FQNEAQ (reference sequence). CDR3 length: 13 amino acids. V gave up 5 bases and J gave up 2 bases, with 10 bases separating them. CDR3 sequence reads: CASSHLRPYEQYF. Written as DNA, the CDR3 is TGTGCCAGCAGCCACCTCAGGCCCTACGAGCAGTACTTC.

CDR3 sequence: CASSPQGPLRTNEQFF. CDR3 DNA: TGTGCCAGCTCACCACAAGGGCCCCTCCGAACCAATGAGCAGTTCTTC. The chain joins TRBV18 to TRBJ2-1; D call uncertain. Looked up from germline, CDR1 is KGHSH and CDR2 is LQKENI. The CDR3 has 16 residues. V lost 1 base and J 6 bases, leaving 16 bases between the germline ends. Supplemented by reference TRBV18 and TRBJ2-1, the full variable domain reads NAGVMQNPRHLVRRRGQEARLRCSPMKGHSHVYWYRQLPEEGLKFMVYLQKENIIDESGMPKERFSAEFPKEGPSILRIQQVVRGDSAAYFCASSPQGPLRTNEQFFGPGTRLTVL.

The chain combines TRBV12-5 with TRBJ2-3; possible D gene TRBD2, 8 bases. CDR3 length equals 17 residues. Germline V CDR1 and CDR2: LGHNT, FRNRAP. With 1 base removed from V and 5 bases from J, the gap between germline ends came to 19 bases. CDR3 sequence: CASGLGQGAGVQDTQYF. For the CDR3, the DNA is TGTGCTAGTGGTTTGGGACAGGGAGCGGGAGTTCAAGATACGCAGTATTTT.

The chain is built from TRBV10-3 and TRBJ2-1, with TRBD1 as a possible D gene (5 bases). CDR3 length: 14 residues. V was shortened by 2 bases and J by 0 bases, with 5 bases between the two germline ends. Per germline, CDR1 ENHRY and CDR2 SYGVKD. The DNA of the CDR3 is TGTGCCATCAGTGAGACAGGCTCCTACAATGAGCAGTTCTTC. Translation: CAISETGSYNEQFF.

Only a few counts were recorded for this clone. The J gene is TRBJ2-7, the V gene TRBV6-5; tentative D call: TRBD1 (6 bases). This CDR3 has 11 residues. Trimming removed 5 bases from V and 6 bases from J, with 8 bases in between. CDR1 is MNHEY, CDR2 SVGAGI, per germline. The CDR3 region has the DNA TGTGCCAGCAGTCTGGGGGCCGAGCAGTACTTC. Protein product: CASSLGAEQYF.

V and J are TRBV19 and TRBJ1-1; perhaps TRBD1 as D (5 bases). V lost 3 bases to trimming and J lost 1 base, with 6 bases between them. Germline assignment: CDR1 LNHDA and CDR2 SQIVND (reference sequence). The CDR3 loop spans 13 amino acids. CDR3 sequence: CASSMTANTEAFF. The CDR3 coding sequence is TGTGCCAGTAGTATGACAGCGAACACTGAAGCTTTCTTT.

The chain carries TRBV11-1 and TRBJ2-7; 8 nucleotides match TRBD1. CDR3 length equals 14 residues. The germline CDR1 and CDR2 sequences are SGHAT and FQDESV (reference sequence). V shed 3 bases and J 2 bases; nucleotides not matched to a gene: 3. DNA for the CDR3: TGTGCCAGCAGCTTGACAGGGGCGCCCTACGAGCAGTACTTC. Its translation: CASSLTGAPYEQYF.

The rearrangement joins TRBV13 to TRBJ1-2, with TRBD1 matching over 8 bases. From germline, CDR1 is PRHDT and CDR2 FYEKMQ (reference sequence). Trimming took 6 bases from V and 3 from J; bases not matched to a gene: 9. The CDR3 consists of 15 residues. In DNA form, the CDR3 reads TGTGCCAGCAGGCCGTCTTTGACAGGGGACTATGGCTACACCTTC. Its protein is CASRPSLTGDYGYTF.

This sequence joins TRBV25-1 and TRBJ1-2; D is undetermined. CDR1 and CDR2 from the germline V gene are MGHDK and SYGVNS. The CDR3 consists of 13 residues. Trimming stripped 4 bases from V and 8 bases from J, with 14 bases between. As DNA, the CDR3 is TGTGCCAGCAGTGGCCCAAGGACTGTGGGCTACACCTTC. This gives the protein CASSGPRTVGYTF.

The sample holds one count of this clone. The gene calls are TRBV5-8 and TRBJ1-5, with 8 positions matching TRBD1. Unmatched junction bases numbered 9, after V lost 4 bases and J lost 0 bases. The CDR3 length is 17 residues. Germline assignment: CDR1 SGHTS and CDR2 YDEGEE. CDR3 sequence: CASSAAGTGLSNQPQHF. The CDR3 nucleotides read TGTGCCAGCAGCGCAGCCGGGACAGGTCTTAGCAATCAGCCCCAGCATTTT.

The V gene is TRBV9, the J gene TRBJ1-1; no clear D. Germline assignment: CDR1 SGDLS and CDR2 YYNGEE. Trimming left V 0 bases short and J 4 bases short, with 10 bases between. The CDR3 is made up of 14 amino acids. This CDR3 reads CASSVGLGITEAFF. The CDR3 region has the DNA TGTGCCAGCAGCGTAGGGTTAGGGATCACTGAAGCTTTCTTT.

This chain links TRBV6-1 with TRBJ2-7; D is ambiguous. Deletions cut 2 bases from V and 3 bases from J, with 8 bases between. Germline V gene sequence: CDR1 MNHNS, CDR2 SASEGT. CDR3 length equals 13 residues. CDR3 sequence (DNA): TGTGCCAGCAGTGAATTGTGGGACTACGAGCAGTACTTC. It specifies CASSELWDYEQYF.

This rearrangement joins TRBV5-1 to TRBJ1-1, with 9 bases fitting TRBD1. V trimming: 4 bases; J trimming: 5 bases; junction bases outside the gene matches: 6. The CDR3 extends over 14 amino acids. Germline CDR1 reads SGHRS; CDR2 reads YFSETQ. CDR3 nucleotide sequence: TGCGCCAGCAGCCCGGGACAGGGAGGGACTGAAGCTTTCTTT. It yields the protein CASSPGQGGTEAFF.